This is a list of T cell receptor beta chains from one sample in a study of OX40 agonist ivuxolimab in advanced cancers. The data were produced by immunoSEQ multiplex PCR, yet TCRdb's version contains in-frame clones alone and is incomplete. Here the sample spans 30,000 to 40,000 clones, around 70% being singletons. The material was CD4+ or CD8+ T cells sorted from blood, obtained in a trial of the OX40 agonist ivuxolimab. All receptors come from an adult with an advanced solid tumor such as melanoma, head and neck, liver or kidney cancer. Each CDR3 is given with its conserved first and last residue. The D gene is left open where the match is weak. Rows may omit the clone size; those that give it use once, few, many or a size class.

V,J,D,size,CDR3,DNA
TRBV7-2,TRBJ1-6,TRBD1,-,CASTQGGYNSPLHF,TGTGCCAGCACCCAGGGGGGCTATAATTCACCCCTCCACTTT
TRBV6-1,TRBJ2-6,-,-,CASHPQISGANVLTF,TGTGCCAGCCATCCACAGATCTCTGGGGCCAACGTCCTGACTTTC
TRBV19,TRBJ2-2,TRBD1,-,CASTRTGSQNTGELFF,TGTGCCAGTACCCGGACAGGGTCTCAGAACACCGGGGAGCTGTTTTTT
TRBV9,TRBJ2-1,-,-,CASSTHNEQFF,TGTGCCAGCAGCACCCACAATGAGCAGTTCTTC
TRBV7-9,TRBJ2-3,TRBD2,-,CASRNSGGTQYF,TGTGCCAGCAGAAATAGCGGGGGAACGCAGTATTTT
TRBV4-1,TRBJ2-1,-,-,CASSQDSADRSSYNEQFF,TGCGCCAGCAGCCAAGATTCGGCCGACAGAAGCTCCTACAATGAGCAGTTCTTC
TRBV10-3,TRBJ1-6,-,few,CASGGLPRAPLHF,TGTGCCTCTGGGGGACTTCCCAGAGCACCCCTCCACTTT
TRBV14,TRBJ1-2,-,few,CASSQRTYGYTF,TGTGCCAGCAGCCAAAGGACCTATGGCTACACCTTC
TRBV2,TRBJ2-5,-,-,CASSGSGQYQETQYF,TGTGCCAGCAGTGGGTCAGGTCAATACCAAGAGACCCAGTACTTC
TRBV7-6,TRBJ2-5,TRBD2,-,CASSLGASGGQETQYF,TGTGCCAGCAGCTTAGGGGCTAGCGGGGGACAAGAGACCCAGTACTTC
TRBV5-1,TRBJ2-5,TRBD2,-,CASSPGLAGGTETQYF,TGCGCCAGCAGCCCGGGACTAGCGGGGGGGACAGAGACCCAGTACTTC
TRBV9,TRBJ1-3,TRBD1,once,CASSVGDRVNTIYF,TGTGCCAGCAGCGTAGGAGACAGGGTTAACACCATATATTTT
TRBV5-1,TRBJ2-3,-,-,CASSLGQGRDTQYF,TGCGCCAGCAGCTTGGGGCAGGGGCGAGATACGCAGTATTTT
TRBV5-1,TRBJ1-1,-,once,CASSLEWDQNTEAFF,TGCGCCAGCAGCTTGGAGTGGGACCAGAACACTGAAGCTTTCTTT
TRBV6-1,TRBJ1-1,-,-,CASSGVSRQANTEAFF,TGTGCCAGCAGTGGGGTATCCCGACAGGCGAACACTGAAGCTTTCTTT
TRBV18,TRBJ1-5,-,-,CASSQYTRTDSNQPQHF,TGTGCCAGCTCACAATACACCAGGACAGATAGCAATCAGCCCCAGCATTTT
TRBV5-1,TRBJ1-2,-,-,CASSLGRGDGYTF,TGCGCCAGCAGCTTGGGCAGGGGAGATGGCTACACCTTC
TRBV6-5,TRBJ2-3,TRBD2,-,CASSYGSGVSTDTQYF,TGTGCCAGCAGTTACGGTAGCGGGGTCAGCACAGATACGCAGTATTTT
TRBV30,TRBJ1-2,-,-,CAWSVLAGHGYTF,TGTGCCTGGAGTGTACTGGCAGGGCATGGCTACACCTTC
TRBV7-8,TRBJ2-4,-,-,CASSVIVAGGKNIQYF,TGTGCCAGCAGCGTAATAGTTGCGGGCGGTAAAAACATTCAGTACTTC